This paragraph covers one T cell receptor beta chain sequence. The data derive from a study of blood T cell repertoires in COVID-19. The germline gives CDR1 MDHEN, CDR2 SYDVKM. V lost 6 bases and J lost 7; bases outside the gene matches: 19. CDR3 length: 19 residues. Clones were sequenced by immunoSEQ multiplex PCR, and TCRdb holds only the in-frame ones, with some missing. The sample lists about 400,000 clones, nearly 90% occurring once. The study assigned cohorts using participant-reported clinical history. The sample comprised PBMCs or T cells enriched from blood (not recorded which). The chain carries TRBV28 and TRBJ2-5; 14 nucleotides match TRBD2. This TCR was recovered from a woman aged 25 to 39 who had recovered from COVID-19. The CDR3 spells CASSYPPSQTSGGEGTQYF. DNA of the CDR3: TGTGCCAGCAGCTACCCACCCTCACAGACTAGCGGGGGGGAGGGGACCCAGTACTTC.